Below, one T cell receptor beta chain is given with its context. Its antigen is as yet unknown. Some clones are missing from TCRdb's copy, which holds only in-frame ones; the method was immunoSEQ multiplex PCR. The sample lists around 75,000 clones; roughly 87% were seen once. V lost 0 bases and J lost 4, with 12 bases in between. The germline V gene has CDR1 SGHVS and CDR2 FQNEAQ. The CDR3 totals 15 residues. The entry originates in a study of radiation and T cells in renal cell carcinoma. Turning to the study itself: Nephrectomy followed 15 Gy stereotactic body radiation by 4 weeks.

Noted time point: blood 2 weeks post-SBRT. Documented treatment: 15 Gy SBRT to primary tumor, nephrectomy 4 weeks later. Radiation-treated patients gave blood at baseline, week 2 and week 4. General study points: Top tumor clonotypes rose in blood 2 weeks post-radiation, then contracted. Baseline intratumoral clonotype presence is unknown without pretreatment biopsies.

Sequences were derived from blood, sampled from a patient whose treatment included radiotherapy and nephrectomy. This chain connects TRBV7-8 to TRBJ1-2; D possibly corresponds to TRBD1 (5 bases). The receptor's source is a man aged 55 to 70 with renal cell carcinoma. Written as DNA, the CDR3 is TGTGCCAGCAGCTTAGCTGATGGCGGGGCCTATGGCTACACCTTC. Its translation: CASSLADGGAYGYTF.